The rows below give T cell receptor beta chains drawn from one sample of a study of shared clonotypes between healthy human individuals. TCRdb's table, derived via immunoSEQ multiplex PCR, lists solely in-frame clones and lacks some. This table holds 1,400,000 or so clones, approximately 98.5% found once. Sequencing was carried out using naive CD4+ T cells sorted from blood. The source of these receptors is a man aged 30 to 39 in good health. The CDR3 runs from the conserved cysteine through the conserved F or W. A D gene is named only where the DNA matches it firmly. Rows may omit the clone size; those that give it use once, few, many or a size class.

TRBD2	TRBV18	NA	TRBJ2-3	CASSQSGSNSDTQYF	TGTGCCAGCTCACAGAGCGGGAGTAACTCAGATACGCAGTATTTT
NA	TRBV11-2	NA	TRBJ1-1	CASSRDRRNTEAFF	TGTGCCAGCAGCCGGGACCGCCGGAACACTGAAGCTTTCTTT
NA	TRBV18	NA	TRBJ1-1	CASSPWAGRDTEAFF	TGTGCCAGCTCACCATGGGCAGGGCGGGACACTGAAGCTTTCTTT
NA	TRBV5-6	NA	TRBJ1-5	CASSLAGGRGQPQHF	TGTGCCAGCAGCTTGGCCGGGGGGCGGGGTCAGCCCCAGCATTTT
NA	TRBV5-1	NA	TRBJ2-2	CASSLIEGNTGELFF	TGCGCCAGCAGCTTGATCGAGGGGAACACCGGGGAGCTGTTTTTT
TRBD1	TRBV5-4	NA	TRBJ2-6	CASSGPTGISGANVLTF	TGTGCCAGCAGCGGTCCGACAGGGATCTCTGGGGCCAACGTCCTGACTTTC
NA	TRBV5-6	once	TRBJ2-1	CASSPLINEQFF	TGTGCCAGCAGCCCCCTGATTAATGAGCAGTTCTTC
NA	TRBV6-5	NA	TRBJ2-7	CASSRGQNEQYF	TGTGCCAGCAGTAGAGGACAGAACGAGCAGTACTTC
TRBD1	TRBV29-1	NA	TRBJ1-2	CSVGGTGRLDGYTF	TGCAGCGTGGGGGGGACAGGGAGGCTCGATGGCTACACCTTC
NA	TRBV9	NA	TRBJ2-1	CASSDPPRRIPSNEQFF	TGTGCCAGCAGCGACCCCCCACGCAGGATCCCGTCCAATGAGCAGTTCTTC
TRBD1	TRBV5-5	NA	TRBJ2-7	CASSSLTGPFYEQYF	TGTGCCAGCAGCTCACTGACAGGGCCCTTCTACGAGCAGTACTTC
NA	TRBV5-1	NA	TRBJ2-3	CASSRVPESTSTDTQYF	TGCGCCAGCAGCAGGGTACCAGAATCAACTAGCACAGATACGCAGTATTTT
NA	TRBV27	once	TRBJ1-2	CASSLRGVGYGYTF	TGTGCCAGCAGCCTGCGGGGGGTAGGATATGGCTACACCTTC
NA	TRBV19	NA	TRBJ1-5	CASSIVLSYSNQPQHF	TGTGCCAGTAGTATCGTTCTCAGCTATAGCAATCAGCCCCAGCATTTT
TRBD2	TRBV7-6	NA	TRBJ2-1	CASSLISGGLAGSREQFF	TGTGCCAGCAGCCTTATTAGTGGCGGACTAGCGGGTTCTCGTGAGCAGTTCTTC
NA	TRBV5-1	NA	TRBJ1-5	CASSKDPVSNQPQHF	TGCGCCAGCAGCAAGGACCCAGTTAGCAATCAGCCCCAGCATTTT
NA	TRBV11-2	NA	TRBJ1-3	CASSADTSGNTIYF	TGTGCCAGCAGCGCGGACACCTCTGGAAACACCATATATTTT
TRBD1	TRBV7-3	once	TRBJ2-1	CASSPTGTGYNEQFF	TGTGCCAGCAGCCCAACCGGGACAGGGTACAATGAGCAGTTCTTC
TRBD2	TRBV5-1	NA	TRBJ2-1	CASSLELAGGNEQFF	TGCGCCAGCAGCTTGGAACTAGCGGGGGGTAATGAGCAGTTCTTC
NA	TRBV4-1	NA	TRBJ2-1	CASSHAMAIEQFF	TGCGCCAGCAGCCACGCGATGGCAATAGAGCAGTTCTTC
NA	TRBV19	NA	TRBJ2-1	CASSIVLNEQFF	TGTGCCAGTAGTATAGTTCTTAATGAGCAGTTCTTC
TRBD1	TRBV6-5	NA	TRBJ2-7	CASSSLGDREVQYF	TGTGCCAGCAGTTCCTTAGGGGACAGGGAGGTGCAGTACTTC
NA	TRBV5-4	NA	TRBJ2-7	CASSWTQGHEQYF	TGTGCCAGCAGCTGGACACAGGGCCACGAGCAGTACTTC
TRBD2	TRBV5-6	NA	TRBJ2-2	CASSLELAGSNTGELFF	TGTGCCAGCAGCTTGGAACTAGCGGGATCGAACACCGGGGAGCTGTTTTTT
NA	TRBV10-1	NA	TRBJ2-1	CASTALQGGEQFF	TGCGCCAGCACGGCGCTCCAAGGTGGCGAGCAGTTCTTC
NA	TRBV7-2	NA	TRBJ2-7	CASSFRRSRNEQYF	TGTGCCAGCAGCTTCAGGCGAAGTAGGAACGAGCAGTACTTC
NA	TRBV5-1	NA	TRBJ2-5	CASSRAGGGGRETQYF	TGCGCCAGCAGCCGGGCCGGTGGGGGCGGGAGAGAGACCCAGTACTTC
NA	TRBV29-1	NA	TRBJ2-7	CSVDGAQTGLDEQYF	TGCAGCGTTGACGGGGCCCAGACAGGTTTAGACGAGCAGTACTTC
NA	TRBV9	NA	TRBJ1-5	CASSVQADSNQPQHF	TGTGCCAGCAGCGTTCAGGCTGATAGCAATCAGCCCCAGCATTTT
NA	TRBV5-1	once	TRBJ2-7	CASSFAGYDEQYF	TGCGCCAGCAGCTTCGCGGGTTACGACGAGCAGTACTTC
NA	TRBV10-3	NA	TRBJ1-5	CAISLGGNSNQPQHF	TGTGCCATCAGTCTCGGTGGCAATAGCAATCAGCCCCAGCATTTT
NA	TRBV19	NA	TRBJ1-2	CASTTGTEGNYGYTF	TGTGCCAGTACCACGGGGACGGAGGGAAACTATGGCTACACCTTC